This T cell receptor (beta chain) came from a study of beta chain features in type 1 diabetes. cDNA synthesis used the whole RNA isolate, giving expressed TCRB sequences. Using immunoSEQ multiplex PCR, the repertoire was profiled, and TCRdb retains in-frame clones only, with some absent. The sample has 130,000 to 150,000 clones; around a tenth are singletons. This clone occurred a few times. Trimming took 5 bases from V and 3 from J; bases not matched to a gene: 4. This CDR3 comprises 15 residues. CDR1 is SGHRS, CDR2 YFSETQ, per germline. This receptor was identified in a man younger than 35 in good health. The sequencing input was central memory CD4+ T cells from blood. V and J are TRBV5-1 and TRBJ2-4, with 11 bases matching TRBD2. The CDR3 region has the DNA TGCGCCAGCAGACTAGCGGGGGTTGGCAAAAACATTCAGTACTTC. Translation gives CASRLAGVGKNIQYF. Supplemented by reference TRBV5-1 and TRBJ2-4, the full variable domain reads KAGVTQTPRYLIKTRGQQVTLSCSPISGHRSVSWYQQTPGQGLQFLFEYFSETQRNKGNFPGRFSGRQFSNSRSEMNVSTLELGDSALYLCASRLAGVGKNIQYFGAGTRLSVL.